Listed here are 20 T cell receptor beta chains from one sample, sequenced in a study of blood T cell repertoires in COVID-19. The data were produced by immunoSEQ multiplex PCR, yet TCRdb's version contains in-frame clones alone and is incomplete. The sample carries almost 250,000 clones, roughly 86% recorded once. Sequenced sample: peripheral blood. The receptor set was obtained from a woman aged 55 to 70 who had recovered from COVID-19.

V and J are TRBV7-2 and TRBJ2-3; TRBD2 agrees at 10 bases. Trimming took 6 bases from V and 4 from J; bases not matched to a gene: 7. The CDR3 sequence is 15 residues long. In germline, CDR1 is SGHTA, CDR2 FQGNSA. The CDR3 DNA follows: TGTGCCAGCAGGCTAGCGGGGGCGAACTCAGATACGCAGTATTTT. Its protein is CASRLAGANSDTQYF.

The chain links TRBV29-1 to TRBJ1-3; D is ambiguous. From germline, CDR1 is SQVTM and CDR2 ANQGSEA. The length of the CDR3 is 12 residues. Trimming cost V 6 bases and J 0 bases, with 6 bases left between them. The CDR3: CSVSSSGNTIYF. Here the CDR3 DNA reads TGCAGCGTCTCCAGCTCTGGAAACACCATATATTTT.

About this clone itself: The germline gene is not matched at one end of the junction; a read error may be the cause. The V and J genes are TRBV7-2 and TRBJ2-3, with a weak D call TRBD2 (5 bases). Germline V gene data show CDR1 as SGHTA and CDR2 as FQGNSA. This CDR3 has 12 residues. CDR3: CAVRESTDTQYF. The CDR3 DNA sequence: TGCGCCGTAAGGGAGAGCACAGATACGCAGTATTTT.

The rearrangement links TRBV29-1 to TRBJ1-1; D call uncertain. Germline CDR1 SQVTM, CDR2 ANQGSEA. Trimming removed 3 bases from V and 5 bases from J, with 10 bases in between. This CDR3 has 12 residues. CDR3 protein: CSVDLGRTEAFF. The CDR3 DNA reads TGCAGCGTTGATCTGGGGAGGACTGAAGCTTTCTTT.

V and J are TRBV19 and TRBJ1-5; tentative D call: TRBD1 (6 bases). The V end was cut by 3 bases, the J end by 5 bases, with 14 bases between. The CDR3 sequence is 15 residues long. Germline V gene data show CDR1 as LNHDA and CDR2 as SQIVND (reference sequence). This chain's CDR3 is CASSIRGGGDQPQHF. The CDR3 bases are TGTGCCAGTAGTATCCGAGGGGGGGGCGATCAGCCCCAGCATTTT.

This clone was picked up a small number of times. This sequence joins TRBV6-4 and TRBJ1-1; D is perhaps TRBD1 (5 bases). From germline, CDR1 is MRHNA and CDR2 SNTAGT. Between the trimmed V and J ends, which lost 3 bases and 4 bases, there was a span of 9 bases. The CDR3 runs 13 residues. CDR3 in amino acids: CASSEARGTEAFF. In DNA form, the CDR3 reads TGTGCCAGCAGTGAGGCAAGGGGCACTGAAGCTTTCTTT.

This chain joins TRBV5-4 and TRBJ2-3; 9 positions match TRBD2. V lost 4 bases, J lost 6 bases, and 9 bases stayed unmatched. The CDR3 covers 15 residues. The germline gives CDR1 SGHNT, CDR2 YYREEE (reference sequence). In nucleotides, the CDR3 is TGTGCCAGCAGCCCCCTTGCGGGGGGGCGGGATACGCAGTATTTT. This encodes CASSPLAGGRDTQYF.

The gene calls are TRBV11-1 and TRBJ2-1; TRBD1 aligns across 7 bases. The J segment lost 4 bases and the V segment lost 1 base, leaving 7 bases of the junction unmatched. CDR1 and CDR2 (germline): SGHAT, FQDESV (reference sequence). There are 16 residues in the CDR3. CDR3 DNA sequence: TGTGCCAGCAGCTTAGAGGTACAGGGGCCATACAATGAGCAGTTCTTC. It encodes CASSLEVQGPYNEQFF.

The V gene is TRBV10-3, the J gene TRBJ2-3; no firm D call. Per the germline V gene, CDR1 is ENHRY and CDR2 is SYGVKD. Between the trimmed V and J ends, which lost 4 bases and 1 base, there was a span of 9 bases. The CDR3 spans 14 residues. CDR3 protein: CAISGLRGTDTQYF. CDR3 nucleotide sequence: TGTGCCATCAGTGGTCTGCGTGGCACAGATACGCAGTATTTT.

The chain is built from TRBV11-2 and TRBJ2-6; the match to TRBD2 covers 10 bases. The ends lost 3 bases at V and 0 bases at J; junction bases unmatched: 5. The CDR3 has 18 residues. Germline CDR1 reads SGHAT; CDR2 reads FQNNGV. CDR3 nucleotide sequence: TGTGCCAGCAGCTTGGTACTAGCGGGGAACTCTGGGGCCAACGTCCTGACTTTC. As protein: CASSLVLAGNSGANVLTF.

J is TRBJ2-1 and V is TRBV7-2, with a possible D match to TRBD2 (6 bases). Trimming took off 4 bases at V and 7 bases at J, with 14 bases between the two ends. The length of the CDR3 is 14 residues. The germline gives CDR1 SGHTA, CDR2 FQGNSA. The CDR3 nucleotides are TGTGCCAGCAGCTGGGCCGGGCGGGGTAATGAGCAGTTCTTC. Translation gives CASSWAGRGNEQFF.

The chain recombines TRBV18 with TRBJ1-5; 8 nucleotides line up with TRBD1. This CDR3 has 18 amino acids. V lost 2 bases, J lost 2 bases, and 11 bases stayed unmatched. Per germline, CDR1 KGHSH and CDR2 LQKENI. Here the CDR3 reads CASSPTTGTGTGNQPQHF. The DNA of the CDR3 is TGTGCCAGCTCACCAACAACAGGGACAGGCACCGGCAATCAGCCCCAGCATTTT.

This clone was seen a single time. The chain recombines TRBV19 with TRBJ1-6, with TRBD1 identical over 8 bases. This CDR3 is 16 amino acids long. V lost 5 bases, J lost 3 bases, and 6 bases stayed unmatched. Germline loops: CDR1 LNHDA, CDR2 SQIVND (reference sequence). CDR3 nucleotide sequence: TGTGCCAGTAGTCGGCAGGGGGCGGACTATAATTCACCCCTCCACTTT. This gives the protein CASSRQGADYNSPLHF. The variable domain in full, with the rest retrieved from reference TRBV19 and TRBJ1-6, is DGGITQSPKYLFRKEGQNVTLSCEQNLNHDAMYWYRQDPGQGLRLIYYSQIVNDFQKGDIAEGYSVSREKKESFPLTVTSAQKNPTAFYLCASSRQGADYNSPLHFGNGTRLTVT.

This CDR3 is CASSPPQSRQPQHF. The CDR3 DNA reads TGTGCCAGCAGCCCCCCGCAGTCTCGTCAGCCCCAGCATTTT. The J gene is TRBJ1-5, the V gene TRBV7-9; the D is unclear. The CDR3 spans 14 residues. V was cut by 5 bases and J by 6 bases, with 14 bases left in between. Germline V gene lookup returns CDR1 SEHNR and CDR2 FQNEAQ (reference sequence).

The chain is built from TRBV6-5 and TRBJ2-5; D remains unclear. From germline, CDR1 is MNHEY and CDR2 SVGAGI. CDR3 length: 12 residues. Deletions cut 6 bases from V and 5 bases from J, with 10 bases between. Here the CDR3 DNA reads TGTGCCAGCAGCTTCCACGGGGAGACCCAGTACTTC. This encodes CASSFHGETQYF.

The CDR3 here is CASRSSSAGYGYTF. The CDR3 DNA sequence: TGTGCCAGCAGATCCTCCTCGGCGGGCTATGGCTACACCTTC. V usage is TRBV25-1 and J usage is TRBJ1-2; D call uncertain. V shed 6 bases and J shed 4 bases, with 15 bases lying between them. The CDR3 spans 14 residues. The germline CDR1 and CDR2 sequences are MGHDK and SYGVNS.

This chain links TRBV4-2 with TRBJ2-1; 10 bases map to TRBD1. V gave up 5 bases and J gave up 2 bases; unmatched junction bases: 6. Looked up from germline, CDR1 is LGHNA and CDR2 is YNFKEQ. The CDR3 totals 16 residues. For the CDR3, the DNA is TGTGCCAGCAGCTCGCCGACAGGGGGCGCCTACAATGAGCAGTTCTTC. It is translated as CASSSPTGGAYNEQFF.

The V gene is TRBV6-5, the J gene TRBJ2-3; possible D gene TRBD1, 5 bases. V lost 8 bases and J 0 bases, leaving 12 bases between the germline ends. From germline, CDR1 is MNHEY and CDR2 SVGAGI. The CDR3 has 14 residues. The CDR3 DNA follows: TGTGCCAGCGGACAAATGGGTAGCACAGATACGCAGTATTTT. This translates into CASGQMGSTDTQYF.

The V call is TRBV5-1, the J call TRBJ1-1; 9 nucleotides agree with TRBD1. CDR3 size: 15 residues. Losses at the gene ends were 4 bases for V and 4 bases for J; bases not matched to a gene: 8. Germline V gene data show CDR1 as SGHRS and CDR2 as YFSETQ. The CDR3 region is CASSPLGQGPTEAFF. As DNA, the CDR3 is TGCGCCAGCAGCCCATTGGGACAGGGTCCCACTGAAGCTTTCTTT. Full variable domain (remainder filled in from reference TRBV5-1 and TRBJ1-1): KAGVTQTPRYLIKTRGQQVTLSCSPISGHRSVSWYQQTPGQGLQFLFEYFSETQRNKGNFPGRFSGRQFSNSRSEMNVSTLELGDSALYLCASSPLGQGPTEAFFGQGTRLTVV.

The chain links TRBV4-2 to TRBJ1-3, with D uncertain. V was trimmed by 1 base and J by 1 base, leaving 5 bases between them. CDR3 length: 14 residues. CDR1 is LGHNA, CDR2 YNFKEQ, per germline. CDR3 bases: TGTGCCAGCAGCCAAGCCGGTTCTGGAAACACCATATATTTT. Translated: CASSQAGSGNTIYF.